The 5 T cell receptor beta chains reported below all come from one sample, sequenced in a study of blood T cell repertoires in COVID-19 (dated by TCRdb to the early 2020s). The library was produced with the immunoSEQ multiplex PCR assay. TCRdb provides this immuneACCESS table in a form limited to in-frame rearrangements. Some clones are lacking; in checked studies, under half of them reflect an unresolved V gene, and why the rest are absent is not known. The sample includes more than 75,000 clones, with roughly 90% observed a single time. The ten most abundant clones make up about 2.5% of the sample. Material for sequencing was peripheral blood. These receptors all stem from a man aged 50 to 59 with COVID-19, enrolled during active disease.

The DNA for the CDR3 is TGTGCCACCAGCAGAGACCTAAAACAGGGGGCGCTTGGCAATCAGCCCCAGCATTTT. This encodes CATSRDLKQGALGNQPQHF. This rearrangement joins TRBV15 to TRBJ1-5, with 9 bases fitting TRBD1. Germline lookup yields CDR1 LNHNV and CDR2 YYDKDF (reference sequence). The CDR3 covers 19 residues. V lost 0 bases to trimming and J lost 2 bases; unmatched junction nucleotides: 11.

V gene TRBV5-5 combines with J gene TRBJ2-2, with TRBD1 matching over 7 bases. The CDR3 is 16 amino acids. Trimming cost V 2 bases and J 2 bases; bases outside gene matches: 6. Germline-derived CDR1 and CDR2 are SGHKS and YYEKEE (reference sequence). CDR3 sequence reads: CASSFPYRGNTGELFF. The CDR3 DNA follows: TGTGCCAGCAGCTTCCCGTACAGGGGAAACACCGGGGAGCTGTTTTTT.

This clone appeared once. The chain carries TRBV19 and TRBJ2-2; a weak D match, TRBD1 (5 bases). Between the trimmed V and J ends, which lost 1 base and 6 bases, there was a span of 12 bases. This CDR3 comprises 15 residues. Per germline, CDR1 LNHDA and CDR2 SQIVND (reference sequence). The CDR3 spells CASSIVPGLSGELFF. In DNA, the CDR3 is TGTGCCAGTAGTATAGTCCCAGGGTTGTCCGGGGAGCTGTTTTTT.

This chain uses TRBV7-2 with TRBJ1-3; D unclear. The CDR3 covers 15 residues. Germline-derived CDR1 and CDR2 are SGHTA and FQGNSA. V was trimmed by 5 bases and J by 2 bases, leaving 13 bases between them. The CDR3 reads CASSPWASPGNTIYF. DNA of the CDR3: TGTGCCAGCAGCCCCTGGGCCAGCCCTGGAAACACCATATATTTT. The variable domain in full, with the rest retrieved from reference TRBV7-2 and TRBJ1-3, is GAGVSQSPSNKVTEKGKDVELRCDPISGHTALYWYRQSLGQGLEFLIYFQGNSAPDKSGLPSDRFSAERTGGSVSTLTIQRTQQEDSAVYLCASSPWASPGNTIYFGEGSWLTVV.

The chain uses TRBV5-1 and TRBJ1-6, with 8 bases matching TRBD1. With V trimmed by 0 bases and J by 5 bases, 7 bases remained unmatched. Germline-derived CDR1 and CDR2 are SGHRS and YFSETQ. The CDR3 spans 17 residues. For the CDR3, the DNA is TGCGCCAGCAGCTTGGGTCGACAGGGGATCCATAATTCACCCCTCCACTTT. Protein sequence: CASSLGRQGIHNSPLHF.